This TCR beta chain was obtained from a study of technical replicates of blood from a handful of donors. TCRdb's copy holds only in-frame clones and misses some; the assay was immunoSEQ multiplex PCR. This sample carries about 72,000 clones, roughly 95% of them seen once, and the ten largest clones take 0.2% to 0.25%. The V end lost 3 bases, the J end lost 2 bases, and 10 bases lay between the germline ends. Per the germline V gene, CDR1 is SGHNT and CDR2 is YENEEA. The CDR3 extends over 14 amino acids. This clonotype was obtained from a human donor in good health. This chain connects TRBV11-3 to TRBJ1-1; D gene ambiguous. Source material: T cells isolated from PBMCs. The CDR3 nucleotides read TGTGCCAGCAGCTTGAACGCGTACAACACTGAAGCTTTCTTT. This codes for CASSLNAYNTEAFF. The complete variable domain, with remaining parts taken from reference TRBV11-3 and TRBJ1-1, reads EAGVVQSPRYKIIEKKQPVAFWCNPISGHNTLYWYLQNLGQGPELLIRYENEEAVDDSQLPKDRFSAERLKGVDSTLKIQPAELGDSAVYLCASSLNAYNTEAFFGQGTRLTVV.